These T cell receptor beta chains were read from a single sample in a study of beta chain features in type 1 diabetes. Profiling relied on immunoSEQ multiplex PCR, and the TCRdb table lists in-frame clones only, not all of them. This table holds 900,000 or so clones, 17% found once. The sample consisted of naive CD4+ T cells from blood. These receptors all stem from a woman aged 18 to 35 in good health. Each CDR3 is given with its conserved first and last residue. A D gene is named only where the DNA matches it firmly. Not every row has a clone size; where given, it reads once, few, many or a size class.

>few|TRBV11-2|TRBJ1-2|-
CASSWVDRGGYTF
TGTGCCAGCAGCTGGGTAGATCGGGGCGGCTACACCTTC
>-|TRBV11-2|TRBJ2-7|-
CASSSPTRAPYEQYF
TGTGCCAGCAGCTCCCCCACTCGGGCGCCCTACGAGCAGTACTTC
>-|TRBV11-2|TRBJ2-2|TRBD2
CASRKKTVLAGTGELFF
TGTGCCAGCCGAAAAAAAACGGTTCTAGCGGGAACCGGGGAGCTGTTTTTT
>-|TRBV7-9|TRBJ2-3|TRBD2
CASSLRSSGSVADTQYF
TGTGCCAGCAGCTTAAGGTCTAGCGGGAGCGTCGCAGATACGCAGTATTTT
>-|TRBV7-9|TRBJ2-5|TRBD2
CASSPGLAVQETQYF
TGTGCCAGCAGCCCGGGACTAGCGGTCCAAGAGACCCAGTACTTC
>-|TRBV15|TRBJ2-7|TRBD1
CATSRGKGDRGFYEQYF
TGTGCCACCAGCAGAGGAAAGGGGGACAGGGGCTTCTACGAGCAGTACTTC
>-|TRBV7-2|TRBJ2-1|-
CASSLVAGLGASNEQFF
TGTGCCAGCAGCTTAGTTGCCGGGTTGGGGGCTAGCAATGAGCAGTTCTTC
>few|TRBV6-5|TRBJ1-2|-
CASSRGDYGYTF
TGTGCCAGCAGCCGGGGGGACTATGGCTACACCTTC
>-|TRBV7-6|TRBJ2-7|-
CASSLVSYEQYF
TGTGCCAGCAGCTTAGTGTCCTACGAGCAGTACTTC
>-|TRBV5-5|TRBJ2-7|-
CASSFEGQIYEQYF
TGTGCCAGCAGCTTTGAAGGACAAATATACGAGCAGTACTTC
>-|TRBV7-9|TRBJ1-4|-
CASHPATNEKLFF
TGTGCCAGTCACCCGGCAACTAATGAAAAACTGTTTTTT
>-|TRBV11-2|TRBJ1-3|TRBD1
CASSQGRIGQVSGNTIYF
TGTGCCAGCAGCCAGGGCCGAATTGGACAGGTCTCTGGAAACACCATATATTTT
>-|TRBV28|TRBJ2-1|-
CASSFGGARNEQFF
TGTGCCAGCAGTTTTGGAGGGGCCCGTAATGAGCAGTTCTTC
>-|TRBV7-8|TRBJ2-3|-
CASSLDQVSDTQYF
TGTGCCAGCAGCTTAGATCAAGTTTCGGATACGCAGTATTTT
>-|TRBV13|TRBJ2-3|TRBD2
CASSLREGADTQYF
TGTGCCAGCAGCTTGCGGGAGGGTGCAGATACGCAGTATTTT
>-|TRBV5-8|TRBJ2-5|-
CASSSGTGGPGTQYF
TGTGCCAGCAGCTCCGGGACTGGGGGACCGGGGACCCAGTACTTC
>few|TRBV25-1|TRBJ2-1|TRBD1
CASGDRVYNEQFF
TGTGCCAGCGGGGACAGGGTGTACAATGAGCAGTTCTTC
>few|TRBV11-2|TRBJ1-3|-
CASSFRLGGNTIYF
TGTGCCAGCAGCTTCCGATTGGGAGGAAACACCATATATTTT
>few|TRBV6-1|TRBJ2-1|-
CASSGTLAFSYNEQFF
TGTGCCAGCAGTGGAACCTTGGCATTCTCCTACAATGAGCAGTTCTTC
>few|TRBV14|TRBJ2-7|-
CASSQGTSFYYEQYF
TGTGCCAGCAGCCAAGGGACAAGTTTTTACTACGAGCAGTACTTC
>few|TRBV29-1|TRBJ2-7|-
CSVEVRTRSFYEQYF
TGCAGCGTTGAGGTTAGGACCCGGTCGTTTTACGAGCAGTACTTC
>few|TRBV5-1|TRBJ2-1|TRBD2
CASSKGTSGTDKFF
TGCGCCAGCAGCAAAGGGACTAGCGGGACCGACAAGTTCTTC
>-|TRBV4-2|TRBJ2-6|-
CASSPAAPSSGANVLTF
TGTGCCAGCAGCCCGGCGGCCCCCTCATCTGGGGCCAACGTCCTGACTTTC
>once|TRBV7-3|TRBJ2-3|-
CASSFGKTDTQYF
TGTGCCAGCAGCTTCGGCAAGACAGATACGCAGTATTTT
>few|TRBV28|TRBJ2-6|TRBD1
CASSPIDRAGANVLTF
TGTGCCAGCAGTCCGATCGACAGGGCTGGGGCCAACGTCCTGACTTTC
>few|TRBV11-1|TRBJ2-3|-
CASSGKDEAAQYF
TGTGCCAGCAGCGGTAAGGACGAAGCGGCGCAGTATTTT
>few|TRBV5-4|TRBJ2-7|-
CASSLLDSGRYEQYF
TGTGCCAGCAGCTTGTTGGATAGCGGACGATACGAGCAGTACTTC
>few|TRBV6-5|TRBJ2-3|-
CASSHTGVGTDTQYF
TGTGCCAGCAGCCATACTGGCGTTGGCACAGATACGCAGTATTTT
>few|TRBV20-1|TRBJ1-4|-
CSARGPGSLFF
TGCAGTGCTAGGGGGCCGGGGAGTCTGTTTTTT